A single sample gave rise to the 22 T cell receptor beta chains below, sequenced in a study of long-term antiretroviral therapy in people with HIV. At the survey level, the v3.0 immunoSEQ assay was run. Sequencing used immunoSEQ multiplex PCR; TCRdb keeps in-frame clones, though not all of them. The table shows around 19,000 clones, with just under 80% occurring only once. The sequencing used unsorted PBMCs, collected 0.3 years after starting antiretroviral therapy. These receptors were obtained from a woman aged 45-65 years with HIV.

V usage is TRBV7-9 and J usage is TRBJ2-1; 10 positions agree with TRBD2. The V gene end was trimmed by 6 bases and the J gene end by 5 bases; junction bases not matched to a gene: 10. CDR3 length: 16 amino acids. The germline gives CDR1 SEHNR, CDR2 FQNEAQ (reference sequence). The CDR3 DNA is TGTGCCAGCAGGTACCTTAGCGGGGGGACCCACAATGAGCAGTTCTTC. Protein sequence: CASRYLSGGTHNEQFF.

This chain connects TRBV18 to TRBJ2-5; D may be TRBD1 (6 bases). V lost 6 bases, J lost 1 base, and 12 bases lay in between. Germline V CDR1 and CDR2: KGHSH, LQKENI. The CDR3 has 14 residues. CDR3 in amino acids: CASSQGGFQETQYF. The CDR3 DNA reads as TGTGCCAGCTCCCAAGGGGGTTTCCAAGAGACCCAGTACTTC.

In its sample, this clone was seen a few times. The chain carries TRBV14 and TRBJ2-1, with TRBD1 matching 11 bases. CDR1 is SGHDN and CDR2 is FVKESK in the germline V gene. V lost 2 bases, J lost 3 bases, and 3 bases stayed unmatched. The CDR3 is 16 residues long. As DNA, the CDR3 is TGTGCCAGCAGCCAAAGGGGACAGGGGGACTACAATGAGCAGTTCTTC. It yields the protein CASSQRGQGDYNEQFF.

The V call is TRBV7-9, the J call TRBJ1-4, with 12 nucleotides matching TRBD1. The V gene end was trimmed by 8 bases and the J gene end by 8 bases; junction bases not matched to a gene: 3. There are 13 residues in the CDR3. Germline V gene lookup returns CDR1 SEHNR and CDR2 FQNEAQ (reference sequence). CDR3 in amino acids: CASGDRGREKLFF. Written as DNA, the CDR3 is TGTGCCAGCGGGGACAGGGGGCGGGAAAAACTGTTTTTT.

The V and J genes are TRBV5-5 and TRBJ2-4, with 8 bases aligning to TRBD1. CDR1 is SGHKS and CDR2 is YYEKEE in the germline V gene (reference sequence). With V trimmed by 1 base and J by 3 bases, 6 bases remained unmatched. The CDR3 extends over 16 amino acids. This CDR3 is CASSLPSGGVKNIQYF. The CDR3 nucleotides read TGTGCCAGCAGCTTGCCCTCAGGGGGCGTCAAAAACATTCAGTACTTC. The full variable domain, with the rest looked up from reference TRBV5-5 and TRBJ2-4, is DAGVTQSPTHLIKTRGQQVTLRCSPISGHKSVSWYQQVLGQGPQFIFQYYEKEERGRGNFPDRFSARQFPNYSSELNVNALLLGDSALYLCASSLPSGGVKNIQYFGAGTRLSVL.

This chain joins TRBV6-1 and TRBJ2-7, with D possibly TRBD1 on 6 matching bases. The CDR3 is 14 residues long. Germline V gene sequence: CDR1 MNHNS, CDR2 SASEGT. V dropped 2 bases and J dropped 7 bases, with 15 bases sitting between them. The CDR3 reads CASSESWTASEQYV. For the CDR3, the DNA is TGTGCCAGCAGTGAAAGCTGGACAGCCTCGGAGCAGTACGTC.

For the CDR3, the DNA is TGTGCCAGCAGCTTCCTGGGTCGGGAAGAGACCCAGTACTTC. Translating gives CASSFLGREETQYF. The genes are TRBV6-6 and TRBJ2-5, with no clear D. Trimming took off 6 bases at V and 3 bases at J, with 14 bases between the two ends. Germline-derived CDR1 and CDR2 are MNHNY and SVGAGI (reference sequence). The CDR3 runs 14 residues.

CDR3: CASSMTPQGRYEQYF. Written as DNA, the CDR3 is TGTGCCAGTAGTATGACCCCCCAAGGGCGGTACGAGCAGTACTTC. This sequence joins TRBV19 and TRBJ2-7; the D is unclear. Germline CDR1 and CDR2: LNHDA and SQIVND (reference sequence). This CDR3 has 15 amino acids. The V and J ends lost 3 bases and 4 bases respectively, with 16 bases between them.

The CDR3 reads CASSPGQGIYSTGELFF. CDR3 in DNA: TGTGCCAGCAGCCCAGGTCAGGGAATCTATTCTACCGGGGAGCTGTTTTTT. This rearrangement joins TRBV4-2 to TRBJ2-2; a possible D gene is TRBD1 (5 bases). CDR1 is LGHNA, CDR2 YNFKEQ, per germline. This CDR3 is 17 amino acids long. V lost 4 bases, J lost 5 bases, and 20 bases lay in between.

The CDR3 reads CASSIRGGVGDEQFF. The CDR3 DNA follows: TGCGCCAGCAGTATACGGGGCGGGGTAGGGGATGAGCAGTTCTTC. This chain links TRBV4-1 with TRBJ2-1; tentatively, D is TRBD2 (6 bases). CDR1 MGHRA and CDR2 YSYEKL come from the germline V gene. The CDR3 totals 15 residues. Trimming removed 6 bases from V and 8 bases from J, with 20 bases in between.

The V gene is TRBV18, the J gene TRBJ2-4; the D call may be TRBD1 or TRBD2 (6 bases each). This CDR3 region has 16 residues. The germline V and J ends were trimmed by 1 base and 2 bases, with 12 bases remaining between them. Per the germline V gene, CDR1 is KGHSH and CDR2 is LQKENI. This chain's CDR3 is CASSPRRGGSKNIQYF. The CDR3 DNA reads TGTGCCAGCTCACCACGTAGAGGGGGGTCCAAAAACATTCAGTACTTC.

The CDR3 nucleotides read TGTGCCTGGAGTGTAGGGGATCAAGAGACCCAGTACTTC. This sequence encodes CAWSVGDQETQYF. The chain employs TRBV30 and TRBJ2-5, with D maybe TRBD1 (5 bases). The CDR3 spans 13 residues. Per germline, CDR1 GTSNPN and CDR2 SVGIG (reference sequence). Trimming stripped 0 bases from V and 2 bases from J, with 7 bases between. Looking up the rest from reference TRBV30 and TRBJ2-5 gives the full variable domain: SQTIHQWPATLVQPVGSPLSLECTVEGTSNPNLYWYRQAAGRGLQLLFYSVGIGQISSEVPQNLSASRPQDRQFILSSKKLLLSDSGFYLCAWSVGDQETQYFGPGTRLLVL.

V is TRBV5-1 and J is TRBJ2-1; 14 bases map to TRBD2. The V gene end was trimmed by 3 bases and the J gene end by 3 bases; junction bases not matched to a gene: 8. There are 18 residues in the CDR3. Germline lookup yields CDR1 SGHRS and CDR2 YFSETQ. The CDR3 reads CASSSGLAGEPSYNEQFF. The CDR3 DNA is TGCGCCAGCAGCTCGGGACTAGCGGGGGAACCTAGCTACAATGAGCAGTTCTTC. Complete variable domain (other parts from reference TRBV5-1 and TRBJ2-1): KAGVTQTPRYLIKTRGQQVTLSCSPISGHRSVSWYQQTPGQGLQFLFEYFSETQRNKGNFPGRFSGRQFSNSRSEMNVSTLELGDSALYLCASSSGLAGEPSYNEQFFGPGTRLTVL.

This chain joins TRBV10-3 and TRBJ1-3; D remains unclear. The CDR3 contains 17 residues. Germline V CDR1 and CDR2: ENHRY, SYGVKD. Trimming cost V 2 bases and J 2 bases, with 16 bases left between them. The CDR3 region has the DNA TGTGCCATCAGTGAGGTTGGGGAACCATACCCTGGAAACACCATATATTTT. Translating gives CAISEVGEPYPGNTIYF.

V is TRBV4-2 and J is TRBJ2-7; D is unclear. With 0 bases removed from V and 2 bases from J, the gap between germline ends came to 11 bases. The CDR3 length is 15 residues. Germline V CDR1 and CDR2: LGHNA, YNFKEQ. The CDR3 bases are TGTGCCAGCAGCCAAGATCCAGGTGAGACCTACGAGCAGTACTTC. It is translated as CASSQDPGETYEQYF.

The V call is TRBV19, the J call TRBJ1-1, with D possibly TRBD1 on 6 matching bases. Germline V CDR1 and CDR2: LNHDA, SQIVND (reference sequence). The CDR3 loop spans 14 amino acids. V was cut by 6 bases and J by 2 bases, with 13 bases left in between. In DNA form, the CDR3 reads TGTGCCAGTAGGGGGGCCCCCGGTAACACTGAAGCTTTCTTT. It translates to CASRGAPGNTEAFF.

For the CDR3, the DNA is TGTGCCAGCAGCACCGGACACCTACAAGAGACCCAGTACTTC. It encodes CASSTGHLQETQYF. V is TRBV7-9 and J is TRBJ2-5; perhaps TRBD1 as D (5 bases). CDR3 length: 14 residues. Germline V CDR1 and CDR2: SEHNR, FQNEAQ (reference sequence). The V and J ends lost 5 bases and 2 bases respectively, with 12 bases between them.

Of note for this clone: A junction boundary mismatches the germline segment, possibly from a read error. The chain carries TRBV19 and TRBJ2-3; D may correspond to TRBD1 or TRBD2 (5 bases each). Germline loops: CDR1 LNHDA, CDR2 SQIVND (reference sequence). The CDR3 totals 13 residues. The chain's CDR3 is CASSRDLWDTQYF. Written as DNA, the CDR3 is TGTGCCAGCAGTAGGGACCTTTGGGATACGCAGTATTTT.

This clone appeared a few times. The chain employs TRBV9 and TRBJ2-2; the D gene is possibly TRBD2 (5 bases). Looked up from germline, CDR1 is SGDLS and CDR2 is YYNGEE. The CDR3 sequence is 13 residues long. V dropped 4 bases and J dropped 10 bases, with 14 bases sitting between them. The CDR3 region is CASSPRDPVELFF. DNA of the CDR3: TGTGCCAGCAGCCCCCGGGATCCCGTGGAGCTGTTTTTT.

This chain links TRBV10-2 with TRBJ2-1; TRBD2 is a possible D gene (5 bases). The CDR3 has 13 residues. The ends were cut back, 6 bases at V and 7 bases at J, with 13 bases in the middle. CDR1 and CDR2 from the germline V gene are WSHSY and SAAADI. CDR3 residues: CASRAGSINEQFF. CDR3 sequence (DNA): TGCGCCAGCAGGGCGGGCAGTATTAATGAGCAGTTCTTC.

CDR3 in DNA: TGCGCCAGCAGCTTGATCAGCGACAGATTCTACGAGCAGTACTTC. It yields the protein CASSLISDRFYEQYF. The chain couples TRBV5-1 to TRBJ2-7, with D possibly being TRBD1 (5 bases). Trimming took 1 base from V and 3 from J, leaving 14 bases between them. The CDR3 contains 15 residues. Germline CDR1 reads SGHRS; CDR2 reads YFSETQ.

V gene TRBV2 combines with J gene TRBJ1-6; no clear D gene. Germline values: CDR1 SNHLY, CDR2 FYNNEI. The V end lost 0 bases, the J end lost 5 bases, and 8 bases lay between the germline ends. This CDR3 comprises 15 residues. The CDR3 loop reads CASSEAVRNNSPLHF. The CDR3 coding sequence is TGTGCCAGCAGTGAAGCTGTACGGAATAATTCACCCCTCCACTTT.